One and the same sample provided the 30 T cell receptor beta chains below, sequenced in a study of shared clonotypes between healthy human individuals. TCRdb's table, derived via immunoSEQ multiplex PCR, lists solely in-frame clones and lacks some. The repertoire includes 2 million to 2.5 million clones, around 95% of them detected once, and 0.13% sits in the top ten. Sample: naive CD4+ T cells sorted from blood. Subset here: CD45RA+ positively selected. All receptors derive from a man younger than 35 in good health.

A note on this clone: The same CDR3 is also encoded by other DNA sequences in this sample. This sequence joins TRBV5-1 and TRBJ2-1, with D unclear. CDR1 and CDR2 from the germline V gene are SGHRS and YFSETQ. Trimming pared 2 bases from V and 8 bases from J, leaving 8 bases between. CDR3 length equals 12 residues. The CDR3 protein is CASSFPGDEQFF. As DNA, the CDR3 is TGCGCCAGCAGCTTCCCGGGCGATGAGCAGTTCTTC. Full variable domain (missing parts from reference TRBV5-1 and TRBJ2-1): KAGVTQTPRYLIKTRGQQVTLSCSPISGHRSVSWYQQTPGQGLQFLFEYFSETQRNKGNFPGRFSGRQFSNSRSEMNVSTLELGDSALYLCASSFPGDEQFFGPGTRLTVL.

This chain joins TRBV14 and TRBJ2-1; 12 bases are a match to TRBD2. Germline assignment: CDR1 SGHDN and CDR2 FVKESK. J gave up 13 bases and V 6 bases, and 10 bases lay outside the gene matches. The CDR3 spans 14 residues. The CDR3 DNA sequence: TGTGCCAGCAGTCAGTCCCTAGCGGGGGGGCGCCAGTTCTTC. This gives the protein CASSQSLAGGRQFF. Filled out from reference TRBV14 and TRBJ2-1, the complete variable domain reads EAGVTQFPSHSVIEKGQTVTLRCDPISGHDNLYWYRRVMGKEIKFLLHFVKESKQDESGMPNNRFLAERTGGTYSTLKVQPAELEDSGVYFCASSQSLAGGRQFFGPGTRLTVL.

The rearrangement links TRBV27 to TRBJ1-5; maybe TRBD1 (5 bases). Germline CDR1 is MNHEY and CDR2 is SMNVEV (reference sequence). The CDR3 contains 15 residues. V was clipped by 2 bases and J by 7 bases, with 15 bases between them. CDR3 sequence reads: CASSLIGRAAQPQHF. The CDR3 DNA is TGTGCCAGCAGTTTAATCGGCAGGGCAGCCCAGCCCCAGCATTTT.

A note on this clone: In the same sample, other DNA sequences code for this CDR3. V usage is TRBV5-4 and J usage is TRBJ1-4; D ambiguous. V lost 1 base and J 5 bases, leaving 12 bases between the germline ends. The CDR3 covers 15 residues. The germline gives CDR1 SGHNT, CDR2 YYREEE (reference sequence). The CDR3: CASSLQDRVNEKLFF. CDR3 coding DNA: TGTGCCAGCAGCTTGCAAGACCGAGTCAATGAAAAACTGTTTTTT.

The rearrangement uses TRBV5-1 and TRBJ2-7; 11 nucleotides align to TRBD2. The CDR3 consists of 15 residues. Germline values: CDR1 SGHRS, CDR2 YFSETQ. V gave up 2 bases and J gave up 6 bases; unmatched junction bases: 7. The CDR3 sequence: CASSLTSGSSGEQYF. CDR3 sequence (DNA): TGCGCCAGCAGCTTAACTAGCGGGAGCTCTGGCGAGCAGTACTTC.

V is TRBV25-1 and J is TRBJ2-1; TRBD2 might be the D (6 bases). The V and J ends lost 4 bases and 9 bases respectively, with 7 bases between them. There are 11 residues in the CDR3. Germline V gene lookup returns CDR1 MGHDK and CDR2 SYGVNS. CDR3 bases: TGTGCCAGCAGTGGGGGACTTGAGCAGTTCTTC. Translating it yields CASSGGLEQFF. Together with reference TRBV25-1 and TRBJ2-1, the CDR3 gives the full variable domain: EADIYQTPRYLVIGTGKKITLECSQTMGHDKMYWYQQDPGMELHLIHYSYGVNSTEKGDLSSESTVSRIRTEHFPLTLESARPSHTSQYLCASSGGLEQFFGPGTRLTVL.

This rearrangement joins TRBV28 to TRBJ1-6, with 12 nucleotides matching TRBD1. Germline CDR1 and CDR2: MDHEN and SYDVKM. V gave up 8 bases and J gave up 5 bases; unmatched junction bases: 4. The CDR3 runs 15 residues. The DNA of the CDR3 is TGTGCCAGCGGGGACAGGGGGCCGGATAATTCACCCCTCCACTTT. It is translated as CASGDRGPDNSPLHF.

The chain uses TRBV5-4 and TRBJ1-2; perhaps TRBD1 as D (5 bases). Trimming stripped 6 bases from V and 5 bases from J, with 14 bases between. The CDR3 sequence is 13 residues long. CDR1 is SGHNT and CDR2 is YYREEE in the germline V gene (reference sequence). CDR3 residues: CASTNDRVYGYTF. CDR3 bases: TGTGCCAGCACCAACGACAGAGTATATGGCTACACCTTC.

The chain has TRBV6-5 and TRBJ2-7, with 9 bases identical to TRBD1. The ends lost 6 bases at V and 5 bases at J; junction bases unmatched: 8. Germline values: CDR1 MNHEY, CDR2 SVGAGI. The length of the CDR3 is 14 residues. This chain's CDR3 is CASSRGQGDNEQYF. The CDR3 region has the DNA TGTGCCAGCAGCCGGGGACAGGGTGACAACGAGCAGTACTTC.

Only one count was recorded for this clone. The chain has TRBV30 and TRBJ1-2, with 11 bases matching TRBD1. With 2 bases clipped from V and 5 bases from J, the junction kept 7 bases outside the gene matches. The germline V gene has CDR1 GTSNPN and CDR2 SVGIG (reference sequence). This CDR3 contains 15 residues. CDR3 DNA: TGTGCCTGGAGTCTCCCGGGACAGGGGGATTATGGCTACACCTTC. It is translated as CAWSLPGQGDYGYTF. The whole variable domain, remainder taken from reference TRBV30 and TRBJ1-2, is SQTIHQWPATLVQPVGSPLSLECTVEGTSNPNLYWYRQAAGRGLQLLFYSVGIGQISSEVPQNLSASRPQDRQFILSSKKLLLSDSGFYLCAWSLPGQGDYGYTFGSGTRLTVV.

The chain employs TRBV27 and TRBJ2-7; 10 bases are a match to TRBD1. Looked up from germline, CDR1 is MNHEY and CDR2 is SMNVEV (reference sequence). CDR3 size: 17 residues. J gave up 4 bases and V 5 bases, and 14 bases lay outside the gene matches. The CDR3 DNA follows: TGTGCCAGCAGTCAAAGACAGGGGGCTCTAGGATCATACGAGCAGTACTTC. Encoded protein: CASSQRQGALGSYEQYF.

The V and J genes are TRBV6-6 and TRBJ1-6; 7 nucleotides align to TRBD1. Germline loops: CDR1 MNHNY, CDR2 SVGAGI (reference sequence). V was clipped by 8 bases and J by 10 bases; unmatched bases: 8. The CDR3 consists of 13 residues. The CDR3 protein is CASRDRVGSPLHF. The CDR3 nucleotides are TGTGCCAGCCGTGACAGGGTGGGCTCACCCCTCCACTTT.

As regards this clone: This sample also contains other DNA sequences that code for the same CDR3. DNA for the CDR3: TGTGCCAGCAGCGTTGGACTAGCGGGGGGCACAGATACGCAGTATTTT. As protein: CASSVGLAGGTDTQYF. The rearrangement joins TRBV9 to TRBJ2-3; TRBD2 aligns across 13 bases. CDR3 length: 16 residues. Germline lookup yields CDR1 SGDLS and CDR2 YYNGEE. Losses at the gene ends were 2 bases for V and 1 base for J; bases not matched to a gene: 1.

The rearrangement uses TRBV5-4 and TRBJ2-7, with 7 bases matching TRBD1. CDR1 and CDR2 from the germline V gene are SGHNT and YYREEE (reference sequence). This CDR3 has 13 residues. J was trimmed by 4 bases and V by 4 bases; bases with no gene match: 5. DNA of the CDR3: TGTGCCAGCAGCCAGGGACAGAATTACGAGCAGTACTTC. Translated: CASSQGQNYEQYF. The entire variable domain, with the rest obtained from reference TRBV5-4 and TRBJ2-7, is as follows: ETGVTQSPTHLIKTRGQQVTLRCSSQSGHNTVSWYQQALGQGPQFIFQYYREEENGRGNFPPRFSGLQFPNYSSELNVNALELDDSALYLCASSQGQNYEQYFGPGTRLTVT.

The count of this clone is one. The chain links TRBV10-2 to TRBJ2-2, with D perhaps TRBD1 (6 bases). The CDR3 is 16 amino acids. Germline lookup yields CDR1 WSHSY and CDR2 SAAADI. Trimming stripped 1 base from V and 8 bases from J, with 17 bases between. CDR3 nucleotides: TGCGCCAGCAGTGAGTTCGCCATGGGGGCTCAGGGGGAGCTGTTTTTT. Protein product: CASSEFAMGAQGELFF.

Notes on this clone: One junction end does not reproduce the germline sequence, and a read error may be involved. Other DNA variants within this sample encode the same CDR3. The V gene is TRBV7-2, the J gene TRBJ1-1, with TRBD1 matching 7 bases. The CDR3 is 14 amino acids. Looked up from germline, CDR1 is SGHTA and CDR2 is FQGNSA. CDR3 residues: CASSRDSTNTEAFF. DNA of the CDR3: TGTGCCAGCAGTCGGGACAGTACAAACACCGAAGCTTTCTTT.

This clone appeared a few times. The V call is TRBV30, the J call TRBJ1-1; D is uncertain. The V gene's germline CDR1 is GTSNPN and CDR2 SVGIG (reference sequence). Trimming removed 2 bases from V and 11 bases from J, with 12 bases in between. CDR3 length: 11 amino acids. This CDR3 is CAWSKVGWAFF. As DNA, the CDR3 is TGTGCCTGGAGTAAGGTAGGGTGGGCTTTCTTT.

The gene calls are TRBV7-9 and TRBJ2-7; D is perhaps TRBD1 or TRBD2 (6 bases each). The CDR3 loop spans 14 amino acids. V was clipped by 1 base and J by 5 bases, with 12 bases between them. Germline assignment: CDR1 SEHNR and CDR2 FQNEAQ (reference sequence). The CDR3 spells CASSLVRGTHEQYF. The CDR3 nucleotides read TGTGCCAGCAGCTTAGTTCGGGGGACACACGAGCAGTACTTC.

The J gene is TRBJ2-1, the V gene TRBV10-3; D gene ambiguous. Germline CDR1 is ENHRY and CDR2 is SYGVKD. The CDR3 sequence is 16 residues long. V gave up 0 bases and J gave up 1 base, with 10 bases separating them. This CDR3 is CAISESGLGSYNEQFF. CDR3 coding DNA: TGTGCCATCAGTGAGTCAGGGCTAGGTTCCTACAATGAGCAGTTCTTC.

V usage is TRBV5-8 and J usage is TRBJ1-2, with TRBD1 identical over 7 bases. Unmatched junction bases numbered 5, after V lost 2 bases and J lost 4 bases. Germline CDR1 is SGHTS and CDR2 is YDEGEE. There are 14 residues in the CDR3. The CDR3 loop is CASSFETGTYGYTF. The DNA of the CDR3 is TGTGCCAGCAGCTTTGAGACAGGGACCTATGGCTACACCTTC.

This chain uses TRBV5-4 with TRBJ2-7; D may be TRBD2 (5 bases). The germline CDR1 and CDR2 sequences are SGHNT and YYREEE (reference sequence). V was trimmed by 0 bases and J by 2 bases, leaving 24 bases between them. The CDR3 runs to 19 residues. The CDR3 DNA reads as TGTGCCAGCAGCTTGGGGATAGATCGAGCGGATACAAAACCCTACGAGCAGTACTTC. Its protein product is CASSLGIDRADTKPYEQYF.

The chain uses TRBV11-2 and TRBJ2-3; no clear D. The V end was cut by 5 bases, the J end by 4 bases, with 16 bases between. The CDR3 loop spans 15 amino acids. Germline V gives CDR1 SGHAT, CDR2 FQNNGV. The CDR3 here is CASSPQGSTSDTQYF. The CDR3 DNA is TGTGCCAGCAGCCCTCAAGGCTCCACCTCAGATACGCAGTATTTT.

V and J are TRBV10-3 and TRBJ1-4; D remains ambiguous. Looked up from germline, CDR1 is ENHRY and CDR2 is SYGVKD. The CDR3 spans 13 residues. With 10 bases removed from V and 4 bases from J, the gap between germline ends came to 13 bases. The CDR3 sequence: CATSGWGNEKLFF. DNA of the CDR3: TGTGCCACCTCGGGGTGGGGTAATGAAAAACTGTTTTTT.

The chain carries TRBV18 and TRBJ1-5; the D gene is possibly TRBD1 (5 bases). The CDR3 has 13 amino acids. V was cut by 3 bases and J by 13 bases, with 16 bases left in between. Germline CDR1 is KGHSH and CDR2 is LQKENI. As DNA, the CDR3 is TGTGCCAGCTCACCTGCCGGGGGGTTGCTACAGCATTTT. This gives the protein CASSPAGGLLQHF. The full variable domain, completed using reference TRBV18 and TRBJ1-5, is NAGVMQNPRHLVRRRGQEARLRCSPMKGHSHVYWYRQLPEEGLKFMVYLQKENIIDESGMPKERFSAEFPKEGPSILRIQQVVRGDSAAYFCASSPAGGLLQHFGDGTRLSIL.

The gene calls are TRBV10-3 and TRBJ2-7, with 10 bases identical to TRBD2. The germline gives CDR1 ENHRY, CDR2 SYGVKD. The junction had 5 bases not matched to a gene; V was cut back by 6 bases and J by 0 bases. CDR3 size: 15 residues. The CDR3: CAISATSGASYEQYF. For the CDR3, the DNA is TGTGCCATCAGCGCCACTAGCGGGGCCTCCTACGAGCAGTACTTC.

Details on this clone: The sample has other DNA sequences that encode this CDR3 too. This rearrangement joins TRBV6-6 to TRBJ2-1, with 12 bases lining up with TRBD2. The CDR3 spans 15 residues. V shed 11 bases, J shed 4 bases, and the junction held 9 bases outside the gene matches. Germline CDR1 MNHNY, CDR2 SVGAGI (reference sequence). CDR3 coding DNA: TGTGCCGTGACTAGCGGGAGCCCCGGGTACAATGAGCAGTTCTTC. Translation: CAVTSGSPGYNEQFF.

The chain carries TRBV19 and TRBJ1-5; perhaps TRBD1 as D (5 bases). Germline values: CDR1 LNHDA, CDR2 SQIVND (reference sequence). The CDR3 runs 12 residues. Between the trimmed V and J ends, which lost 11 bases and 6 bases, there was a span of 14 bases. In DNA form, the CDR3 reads TGTGCCTCTGGGGGGGTAGGTCAGCCCCAGCATTTT. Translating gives CASGGVGQPQHF.

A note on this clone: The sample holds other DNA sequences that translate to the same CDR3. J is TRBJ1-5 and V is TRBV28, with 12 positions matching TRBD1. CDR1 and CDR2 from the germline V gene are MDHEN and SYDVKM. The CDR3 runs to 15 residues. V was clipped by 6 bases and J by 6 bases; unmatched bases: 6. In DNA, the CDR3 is TGTGCCAGCAGCTCGGGACAGGGGGCCGGTCAGCCCCAGCATTTT. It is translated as CASSSGQGAGQPQHF.

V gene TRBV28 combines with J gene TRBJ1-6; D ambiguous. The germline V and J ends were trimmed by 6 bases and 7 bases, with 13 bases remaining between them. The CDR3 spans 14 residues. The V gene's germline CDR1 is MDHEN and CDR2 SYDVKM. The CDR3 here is CASSDGVLNSPLHF. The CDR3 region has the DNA TGTGCCAGCAGCGACGGGGTACTCAATTCACCCCTCCACTTT. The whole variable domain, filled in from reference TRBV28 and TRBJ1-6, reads DVKVTQSSRYLVKRTGEKVFLECVQDMDHENMFWYRQDPGLGLRLIYFSYDVKMKEKGDIPEGYSVSREKKERFSLILESASTNQTSMYLCASSDGVLNSPLHFGNGTRLTVT.

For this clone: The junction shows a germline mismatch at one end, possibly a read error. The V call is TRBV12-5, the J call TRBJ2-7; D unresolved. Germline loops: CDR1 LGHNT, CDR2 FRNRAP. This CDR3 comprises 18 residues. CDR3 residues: CASGLVYPSSSQGHEQYF. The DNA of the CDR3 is TGTGCTAGTGGCTTGGTATATCCGAGTTCTTCCCAAGGCCACGAGCAGTACTTC.